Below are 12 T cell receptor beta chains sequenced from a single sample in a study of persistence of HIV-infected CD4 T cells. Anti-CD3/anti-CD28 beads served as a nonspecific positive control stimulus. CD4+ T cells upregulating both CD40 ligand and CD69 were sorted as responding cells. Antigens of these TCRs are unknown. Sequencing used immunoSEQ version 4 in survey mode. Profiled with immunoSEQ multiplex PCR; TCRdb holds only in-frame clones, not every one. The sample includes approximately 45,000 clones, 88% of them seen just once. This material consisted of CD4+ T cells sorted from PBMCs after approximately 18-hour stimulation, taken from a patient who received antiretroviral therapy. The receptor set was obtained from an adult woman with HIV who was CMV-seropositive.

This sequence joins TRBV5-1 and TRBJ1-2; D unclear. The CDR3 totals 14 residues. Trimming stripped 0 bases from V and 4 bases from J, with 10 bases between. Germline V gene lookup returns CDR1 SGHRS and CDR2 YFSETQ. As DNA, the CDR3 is TGCGCCAGCAGCTTGGAAGGGTTGGGCTATGGCTACACCTTC. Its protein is CASSLEGLGYGYTF.

The CDR3 sequence is CSVEERTGANYGYTF. The CDR3 DNA reads TGCAGCGTTGAAGAAAGGACAGGAGCAAACTATGGCTACACCTTC. The rearrangement links TRBV29-1 to TRBJ1-2; TRBD1 matches at 7 bases. The CDR3 consists of 15 residues. In germline, CDR1 is SQVTM, CDR2 ANQGSEA. After removal of 0 bases from V and 2 bases from J, the junction contained 6 bases not matched to a gene. Full variable domain (outside the CDR3, taken from reference TRBV29-1 and TRBJ1-2): SAVISQKPSRDICQRGTSLTIQCQVDSQVTMMFWYRQQPGQSLTLIATANQGSEATYESGFVIDKFPISRPNLTFSTLTVSNMSPEDSSIYLCSVEERTGANYGYTFGSGTRLTVV.

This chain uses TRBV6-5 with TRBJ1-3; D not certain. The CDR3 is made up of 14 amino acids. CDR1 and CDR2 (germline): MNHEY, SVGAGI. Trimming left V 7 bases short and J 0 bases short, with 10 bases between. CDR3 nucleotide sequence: TGTGCCAGCACCTCCGAGCTCTCTGGAAACACCATATATTTT. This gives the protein CASTSELSGNTIYF.

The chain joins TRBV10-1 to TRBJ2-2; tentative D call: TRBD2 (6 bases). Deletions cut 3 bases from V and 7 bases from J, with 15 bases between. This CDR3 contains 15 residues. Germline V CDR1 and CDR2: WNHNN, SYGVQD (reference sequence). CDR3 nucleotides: TGCGCCAGCAGTGATCGGCCTAGCGTAGTCGGGGAGCTGTTTTTT. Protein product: CASSDRPSVVGELFF.

The CDR3 bases are TGTGCCAGCAGCTTAGATGGTACGCGATACGAGCAGTACTTC. This gives the protein CASSLDGTRYEQYF. The chain combines TRBV7-6 with TRBJ2-7; D uncertain. The V end lost 1 base, the J end lost 4 bases, and 11 bases lay between the germline ends. This CDR3 comprises 14 residues. CDR1 and CDR2 from the germline V gene are SGHVS and FNYEAQ.

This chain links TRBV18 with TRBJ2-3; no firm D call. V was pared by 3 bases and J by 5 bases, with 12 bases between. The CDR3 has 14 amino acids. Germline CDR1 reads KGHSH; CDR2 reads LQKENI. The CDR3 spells CASSPLPGLDTQYF. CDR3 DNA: TGTGCCAGCTCACCCTTGCCCGGATTAGATACGCAGTATTTT.

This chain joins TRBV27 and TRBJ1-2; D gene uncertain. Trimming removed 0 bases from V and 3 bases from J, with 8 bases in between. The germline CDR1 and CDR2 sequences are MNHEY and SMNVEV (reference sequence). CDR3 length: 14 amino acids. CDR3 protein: CASSLSWRYYGYTF. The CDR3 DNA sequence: TGTGCCAGCAGTTTATCATGGAGATACTATGGCTACACCTTC.

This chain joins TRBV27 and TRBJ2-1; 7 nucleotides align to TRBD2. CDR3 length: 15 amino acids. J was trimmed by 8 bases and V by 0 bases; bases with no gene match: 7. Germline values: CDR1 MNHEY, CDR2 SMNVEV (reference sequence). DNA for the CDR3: TGTGCCAGCAGTTTATCCGCGGGGGTCTGGGATGAGCAGTTCTTC. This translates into CASSLSAGVWDEQFF.

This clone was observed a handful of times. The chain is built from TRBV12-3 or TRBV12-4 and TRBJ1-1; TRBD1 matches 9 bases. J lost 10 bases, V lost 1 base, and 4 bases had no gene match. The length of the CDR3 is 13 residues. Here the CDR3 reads CASSLGGQGAAFF. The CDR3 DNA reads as TGTGCCAGCAGTTTAGGGGGACAGGGAGCAGCTTTCTTT.

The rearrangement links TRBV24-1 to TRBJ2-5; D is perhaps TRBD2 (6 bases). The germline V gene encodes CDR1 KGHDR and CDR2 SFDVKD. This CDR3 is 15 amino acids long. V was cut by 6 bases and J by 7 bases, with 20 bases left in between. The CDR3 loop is CATSPHSGTLGTQYF. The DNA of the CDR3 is TGTGCCACCAGTCCCCATTCCGGGACTCTAGGGACCCAGTACTTC.

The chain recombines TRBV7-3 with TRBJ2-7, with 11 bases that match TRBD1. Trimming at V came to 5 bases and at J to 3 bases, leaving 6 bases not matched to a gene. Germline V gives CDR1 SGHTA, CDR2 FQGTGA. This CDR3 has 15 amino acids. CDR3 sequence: CASSQGTGGHYEQYF. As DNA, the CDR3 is TGTGCCAGCAGCCAAGGGACAGGGGGGCACTACGAGCAGTACTTC.

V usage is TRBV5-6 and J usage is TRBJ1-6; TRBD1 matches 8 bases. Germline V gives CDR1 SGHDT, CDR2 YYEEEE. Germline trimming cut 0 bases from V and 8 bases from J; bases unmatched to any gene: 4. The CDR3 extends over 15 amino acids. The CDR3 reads CASSLVDRAHSPLHF. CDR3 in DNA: TGTGCCAGCAGCTTGGTGGACAGGGCTCATTCACCCCTCCACTTT.